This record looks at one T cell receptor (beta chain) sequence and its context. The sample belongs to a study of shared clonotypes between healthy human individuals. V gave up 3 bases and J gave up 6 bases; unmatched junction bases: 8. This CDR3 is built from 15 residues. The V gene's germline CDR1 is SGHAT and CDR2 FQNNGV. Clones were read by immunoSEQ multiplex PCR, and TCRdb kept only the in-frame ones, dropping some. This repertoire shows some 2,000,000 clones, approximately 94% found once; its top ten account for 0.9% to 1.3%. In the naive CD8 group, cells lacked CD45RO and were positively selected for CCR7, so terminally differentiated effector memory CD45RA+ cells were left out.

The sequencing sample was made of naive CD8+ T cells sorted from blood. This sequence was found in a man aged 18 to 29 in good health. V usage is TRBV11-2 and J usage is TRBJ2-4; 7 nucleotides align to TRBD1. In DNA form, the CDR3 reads TGTGCCAGCAGCTTCGGACAGGTAACGGGAAACATTCAGTACTTC. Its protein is CASSFGQVTGNIQYF.